The 30 T cell receptor beta chains below were found in one sample sequenced in a study of CD8+CD57+ T cells in acquired aplastic anemia (dated by TCRdb to the late 2010s). Flow cytometry had shown CD8+CD57+ cell expansion in the patients selected for sequencing. The data were produced on an Illumina HiSeq 2000. Genomic DNA served as template for TCR beta VDJ combination and CDR3 sequence profiling. TCRdb reanalyzed the raw reads on its own, using fastp at Q25 for trimming and MiXCR for clone calling, and kept in-frame beta chains. Every CDR3 protein is listed once, alongside the most common genes and DNA of its rows. This sample holds about 240,000 distinct CDR3 sequences; more than 45% were observed only once. Of the sample, about 7.8% falls within the top ten clones. The material sequenced was sorted CD4+, CD8+, or CD8+CD57+ T cells (not recorded which) from PBMCs. The receptors derive from a human donor with aplastic anemia.

V gene TRBV7-2 combines with J gene TRBJ2-1, with D perhaps TRBD1 (6 bases). The CDR3 runs to 14 residues. Germline V lookup: CDR1 SGHTA, CDR2 FQGNSA. V shed 6 bases and J shed 11 bases, with 20 bases lying between them. The chain's CDR3 is CASRAGQGNTQQFF. The CDR3 region has the DNA TGTGCCAGCAGAGCTGGCCAGGGGAACACGCAGCAGTTCTTC.

Regarding this clonotype: This may come from a read error, since a much larger clone is one base off. V and J are TRBV30 and TRBJ2-7, with D perhaps given as TRBD1 or TRBD2 (7 bases each). Germline V gives CDR1 GTSNPN, CDR2 SVGIG (reference sequence). Trimming took off 8 bases at V and 3 bases at J, with 23 bases between the two ends. The CDR3 sequence is 15 residues long. The CDR3 is CASGPGGGGNYEQYF. For the CDR3, the DNA is TGTGCCAGCGGCCCTGGGGGAGGGGGCAACTACGAGCAGTACTTC.

The rearrangement joins TRBV5-6 to TRBJ2-1; 10 bases are shared with TRBD1. V shed 0 bases and J 3 bases; nucleotides not matched to a gene: 3. Germline CDR1 is SGHDT and CDR2 is YYEEEE. This CDR3 region has 16 residues. The chain's CDR3 is CASSLVGTGDYNEQFF. CDR3 DNA: TGTGCCAGCAGCTTGGTAGGGACAGGGGACTACAATGAGCAGTTCTTC.

Concerning this clonotype itself: This may stem from a read error, because a much larger clone lies one nucleotide away. The J gene is TRBJ2-7, the V gene TRBV5-1; 7 bases are shared with TRBD1. The CDR3 loop spans 15 amino acids. Germline lookup yields CDR1 SGHRS and CDR2 YFSETQ. The CDR3 region has the DNA TGCGGCAGCAGCTTATACGGGACAGAGACCTACGAGCAGTACTTC. It translates to CGSSLYGTETYEQYF.

The rearrangement joins TRBV7-6 to TRBJ2-7; D ambiguous. The CDR3 length is 15 residues. The V and J ends lost 2 bases and 0 bases respectively, with 11 bases between them. The V gene's germline CDR1 is SGHVS and CDR2 FNYEAQ. CDR3 DNA: TGTGCCAGCAGCTTATCAGGACCGTTCTCCTACGAGCAGTACTTC. Amino acids: CASSLSGPFSYEQYF.

This clonotype was counted at least ten times. The chain recombines TRBV7-3 with TRBJ2-3; D is unclear. V was clipped by 3 bases and J by 1 base, with 11 bases between them. This CDR3 spans 15 amino acids. CDR1 and CDR2 from the germline V gene are SGHTA and FQGTGA. The CDR3 nucleotides are TGTGCCAGCAGCTTTCTGGCTAGGCGCACAGATACGCAGTATTTT. It yields the protein CASSFLARRTDTQYF.

In its sample, this clonotype was seen many times. The chain joins TRBV6-2 or TRBV6-3 to TRBJ2-7; D is perhaps TRBD2 (5 bases). Germline CDR1 MNHEY, CDR2 SVGEGT. CDR3 length equals 15 residues. Trimming removed 0 bases from V and 2 bases from J, with 11 bases in between. CDR3 in amino acids: CASSYSSGNTYEQYF. In DNA form, the CDR3 reads TGTGCCAGCAGTTACTCCTCGGGGAACACCTACGAGCAGTACTTC.

The sample holds a few counts of this clonotype. The V call is TRBV19, the J call TRBJ1-6; 8 bases map to TRBD1. Trimming cost V 7 bases and J 5 bases; bases outside gene matches: 10. The CDR3 covers 16 residues. CDR1 LNHDA and CDR2 SQIVND come from the germline V gene (reference sequence). The CDR3 spells CASNLGQGSNNSPLHF. For the CDR3, the DNA is TGTGCCAGTAACTTAGGACAGGGATCAAATAATTCACCCCTCCACTTT.

The chain links TRBV7-8 to TRBJ2-7; TRBD2 aligns across 8 bases. CDR1 is SGHVS and CDR2 is FQNEAQ in the germline V gene. There are 14 residues in the CDR3. In nucleotides, the CDR3 is TGTGCCAGCAGCCAGGGACTAGGGGCCTACGAGCAGTGCGTC. Its translation: CASSQGLGAYEQCV.

The V and J genes are TRBV30 and TRBJ1-6, with 9 bases matching TRBD1. The CDR3 sequence is 14 residues long. Germline V lookup: CDR1 GTSNPN, CDR2 SVGIG (reference sequence). V lost 3 bases to trimming and J lost 7 bases; unmatched junction nucleotides: 4. Here the CDR3 reads CAWSRDRDNSPLHF. As DNA, the CDR3 is TGTGCCTGGAGCCGGGACAGGGACAATTCACCCCTCCACTTT.

The rearrangement joins TRBV2 to TRBJ2-3, with D possibly TRBD2 on 6 matching bases. Between the trimmed V and J ends, which lost 6 bases and 1 base, there was a span of 14 bases. The germline gives CDR1 SNHLY, CDR2 FYNNEI. The CDR3 has 15 residues. CDR3 nucleotide sequence: TGTGCCAGCAGCCCGAGTAGCGGTCGCACAGATACGCAGTATTTT. Encoded protein: CASSPSSGRTDTQYF.

This clonotype has at least ten counts. The chain employs TRBV4-2 and TRBJ2-1; D is unclear. V was shortened by 0 bases and J by 10 bases, with 7 bases between the two germline ends. This CDR3 region has 12 residues. Germline-derived CDR1 and CDR2 are LGHNA and YNFKEQ. CDR3 in DNA: TGTGCCAGCAGCCAAGATCTGGGAGAGCAGTTCTTC. Protein product: CASSQDLGEQFF.

V and J are TRBV25-1 and TRBJ2-7; 8 nucleotides align to TRBD1. The CDR3 sequence is 13 residues long. Trimming took 6 bases from V and 4 from J; bases not matched to a gene: 5. CDR1 and CDR2 from the germline V gene are MGHDK and SYGVNS. The CDR3 sequence: CASRTGEGYEQYF. The CDR3 region has the DNA TGTGCCAGCAGGACAGGGGAAGGTTACGAGCAGTACTTC.

J is TRBJ2-1 and V is TRBV7-9; no firm D call. This CDR3 spans 13 amino acids. Trimming shortened V by 5 bases and J by 6 bases, and 11 bases separated the two germline ends. Germline CDR1 reads SEHNR; CDR2 reads FQNEAQ (reference sequence). This chain's CDR3 is CASSGLVPNEQFF. DNA for the CDR3: TGTGCCAGCAGCGGTCTAGTTCCCAATGAGCAGTTCTTC. The entire variable domain, with the rest obtained from reference TRBV7-9 and TRBJ2-1, is as follows: DTGVSQNPRHKITKRGQNVTFRCDPISEHNRLYWYRQTLGQGPEFLTYFQNEAQLEKSRLLSDRFSAERPKGSFSTLEIQRTEQGDSAMYLCASSGLVPNEQFFGPGTRLTVL.

The rearrangement links TRBV12-3 or TRBV12-4 to TRBJ1-2, with a weak D call TRBD1 (6 bases). V lost 9 bases and J 3 bases, leaving 26 bases between the germline ends. The CDR3 is 17 amino acids. CDR3 sequence: CASGLVLGVEGDYGYTF. Here the CDR3 DNA reads TGTGCCAGTGGTTTGGTACTCGGGGTTGAGGGGGACTATGGCTACACCTTC.

This clonotype was counted many times. The chain links TRBV19 to TRBJ1-1; D is undetermined. This CDR3 region has 14 residues. Trimming removed 2 bases from V and 5 bases from J, with 12 bases in between. CDR1 is LNHDA, CDR2 SQIVND, per germline (reference sequence). Written as DNA, the CDR3 is TGTGCCAGTAGTATAACCCGGACGACTACTGAAGCTTTCTTT. It specifies CASSITRTTTEAFF.

Points on this clonotype: A much larger clone differs from this one at a single base, so this may be a read error. The rearrangement joins TRBV6-1 to TRBJ1-2; D is undetermined. This CDR3 region has 10 residues. Germline V gene lookup returns CDR1 MNHNS and CDR2 SASEGT. V was shortened by 10 bases and J by 2 bases, with 5 bases between the two germline ends. This chain's CDR3 is CATSNYGYTF. The DNA of the CDR3 is TGTGCCACCAGCAACTATGGCTACACCTTC.

Turning to this clonotype: With a much larger clone just one base away, this may be a read error. This chain uses TRBV9 with TRBJ2-7, with 8 nucleotides matching TRBD2. The CDR3 consists of 15 residues. The germline V gene has CDR1 SGDLS and CDR2 YYNGEE. CDR3 amino acids: CASSVGAGVGYERYF. The DNA of the CDR3 is TGTGCCAGCAGCGTAGGAGCGGGAGTAGGGTACGAGCGGTACTTC.

This clonotype was seen a handful of times. The chain uses TRBV10-3 and TRBJ1-6; 7 bases map to TRBD1. This CDR3 contains 17 residues. Germline CDR1 and CDR2: ENHRY and SYGVKD. The ends lost 4 bases at V and 0 bases at J; junction bases unmatched: 6. CDR3 nucleotide sequence: TGTGCCATCAGTGGCGGGGGACAGAGCTCCTATAATTCACCCCTCCACTTT. It specifies CAISGGGQSSYNSPLHF.

This clonotype was observed at least ten times. The CDR3 protein is CASSTDRIPYEQYF. The CDR3, as DNA: TGTGCCAGTAGTACGGACAGGATACCCTACGAGCAGTACTTC. V usage is TRBV19 and J usage is TRBJ2-7; 7 bases match TRBD1. This CDR3 is 14 amino acids long. The ends lost 4 bases at V and 2 bases at J; junction bases unmatched: 5. Germline loops: CDR1 LNHDA, CDR2 SQIVND (reference sequence).

This clonotype was seen ten or more times. The chain recombines TRBV25-1 with TRBJ2-7, with D perhaps matching TRBD1 (5 bases). Trimming removed 7 bases at V and 3 bases at J, with 7 bases between. CDR1 and CDR2 (germline): MGHDK, SYGVNS. There are 11 residues in the CDR3. CDR3 residues: CASKTDYEQYF. The CDR3 coding sequence is TGTGCCAGCAAGACAGACTACGAGCAGTACTTC.

This clonotype was seen at least ten times. This chain connects TRBV3-1 to TRBJ2-7; D not resolved. Germline loops: CDR1 LGHDT, CDR2 YNNKEL (reference sequence). CDR3 length equals 15 residues. Trimming took off 0 bases at V and 2 bases at J, with 11 bases between the two ends. CDR3 DNA sequence: TGTGCCAGCAGCCAAGACAGGTCGATCACCTACGAGCAGTACTTC. Translating gives CASSQDRSITYEQYF.

The rearrangement uses TRBV7-6 and TRBJ1-2; maybe TRBD1 (5 bases). CDR1 is SGHVS and CDR2 is FNYEAQ in the germline V gene. The CDR3 runs 14 residues. V lost 3 bases, J lost 6 bases, and 14 bases lay in between. The CDR3 reads CASSLASGGDGYTF. CDR3 nucleotides: TGTGCCAGCAGCTTGGCTAGCGGGGGGGATGGCTACACCTTC.

This clonotype was observed many times. The chain has TRBV24-1 and TRBJ2-7; TRBD1 or TRBD2 may be the D gene (5 bases each). Germline CDR1 and CDR2: KGHDR and SFDVKD. There are 13 residues in the CDR3. Between the trimmed V and J ends, which lost 9 bases and 1 base, there was a span of 12 bases. The CDR3 DNA reads TGTGCCACCTCGGGTGGGGGTTCCTACGAGCAGTACTTC. It yields the protein CATSGGGSYEQYF.

The J gene is TRBJ1-2, the V gene TRBV29-1, with unresolved D. CDR1 is SQVTM and CDR2 is ANQGSEA in the germline V gene. The CDR3 extends over 13 amino acids. V lost 2 bases and J 4 bases, leaving 11 bases between the germline ends. The CDR3 DNA follows: TGCAGCGTTGAAATGGGCGGAGGCTATGGCTACACCTTC. Translating gives CSVEMGGGYGYTF.

This clonotype was detected ten times or more. V usage is TRBV10-3 and J usage is TRBJ1-1; 8 bases align to TRBD1. Germline CDR1 ENHRY, CDR2 SYGVKD. Trimming took 9 bases from V and 2 from J; bases not matched to a gene: 5. CDR3 length: 13 amino acids. In nucleotides, the CDR3 is TGTGCCATGCGGACAGGGAGCAACACTGAAGCTTTCTTT. Protein product: CAMRTGSNTEAFF.

This clonotype was detected only a few times. This sequence joins TRBV27 and TRBJ1-2, with D possibly matching TRBD1 (5 bases). V dropped 6 bases and J dropped 0 bases, with 11 bases sitting between them. Per germline, CDR1 MNHEY and CDR2 SMNVEV (reference sequence). This CDR3 contains 14 residues. The CDR3 bases are TGTGCCAGCAGAGGGACGGAGACTAACTATGGCTACACCTTC. Translating it yields CASRGTETNYGYTF.

The chain has TRBV24-1 and TRBJ2-3, with D possibly TRBD2 on 6 matching bases. CDR1 and CDR2 (germline): KGHDR, SFDVKD. Trimming removed 4 bases from V and 8 bases from J, with 15 bases in between. This CDR3 spans 14 amino acids. In DNA form, the CDR3 reads TGTGCCACCAGTGAGGAGGGGACCCCCGGTACGCAGTATTTT. It codes for CATSEEGTPGTQYF.

V is TRBV7-6 and J is TRBJ1-2; the D is unclear. Trimming left V 6 bases short and J 9 bases short, with 17 bases between. CDR1 is SGHVS and CDR2 is FNYEAQ in the germline V gene. This CDR3 is built from 13 residues. The CDR3 region is CASSEGSGPSYTF. Here the CDR3 DNA reads TGTGCCAGCAGTGAAGGATCTGGGCCGAGCTACACCTTC.

This clonotype has more than one count but fewer than ten. V and J are TRBV30 and TRBJ2-7; 12 positions agree with TRBD2. The germline V gene encodes CDR1 GTSNPN and CDR2 SVGIG (reference sequence). The CDR3 is 14 amino acids. V dropped 1 base and J dropped 4; count of bases not matched to a gene: 2. The CDR3 spells CAWSGLAGEYEQYF. CDR3 sequence (DNA): TGTGCCTGGAGTGGACTAGCGGGGGAGTACGAGCAGTACTTC. Full variable domain (remainder filled in from reference TRBV30 and TRBJ2-7): SQTIHQWPATLVQPVGSPLSLECTVEGTSNPNLYWYRQAAGRGLQLLFYSVGIGQISSEVPQNLSASRPQDRQFILSSKKLLLSDSGFYLCAWSGLAGEYEQYFGPGTRLTVT.